One and the same sample provided the 25 T cell receptor beta chains below, sequenced in a study of shared clonotypes between healthy human individuals. Clones were read by immunoSEQ multiplex PCR, and TCRdb kept only the in-frame ones, dropping some. The top ten clones hold about 0.12% of a sample with 660,000 or so clones, around 96% of them seen once. Naive-designated CD8 cells lacked CD45RO, were positively enriched for CCR7, and omitted terminally differentiated effector memory CD45RA+ cells. Sequencing was performed on naive CD8+ T cells sorted from blood. The receptor source for this set is a woman aged 30 to 39 in good health.

J is TRBJ1-3 and V is TRBV29-1; no clear D gene. From germline, CDR1 is SQVTM and CDR2 ANQGSEA. Trimming pared 0 bases from V and 1 base from J, leaving 16 bases between. The CDR3 consists of 17 residues. CDR3 nucleotide sequence: TGCAGCGTTGAAGATTCGGCCGGGATTTTTTCTGGAAACACCATATATTTT. Protein product: CSVEDSAGIFSGNTIYF.

The rearrangement joins TRBV7-9 to TRBJ2-5; D is ambiguous. V lost 5 bases and J lost 2, with 15 bases in between. Per germline, CDR1 SEHNR and CDR2 FQNEAQ (reference sequence). This CDR3 region has 15 residues. The chain's CDR3 is CASSPRTASQETQYF. CDR3 bases: TGTGCCAGCAGCCCCCGGACCGCCTCACAAGAGACCCAGTACTTC. The complete variable domain, with remaining parts taken from reference TRBV7-9 and TRBJ2-5, reads DTGVSQNPRHKITKRGQNVTFRCDPISEHNRLYWYRQTLGQGPEFLTYFQNEAQLEKSRLLSDRFSAERPKGSFSTLEIQRTEQGDSAMYLCASSPRTASQETQYFGPGTRLLVL.

V usage is TRBV19 and J usage is TRBJ1-1; no clear D. The CDR3 totals 13 residues. CDR1 and CDR2 (germline): LNHDA, SQIVND (reference sequence). V was shortened by 7 bases and J by 6 bases, with 15 bases between the two germline ends. CDR3 loop: CASNYEPAAEAFF. CDR3 nucleotide sequence: TGTGCCAGTAACTACGAACCCGCGGCTGAAGCTTTCTTT. Full variable domain (remainder filled in from reference TRBV19 and TRBJ1-1): DGGITQSPKYLFRKEGQNVTLSCEQNLNHDAMYWYRQDPGQGLRLIYYSQIVNDFQKGDIAEGYSVSREKKESFPLTVTSAQKNPTAFYLCASNYEPAAEAFFGQGTRLTVV.

In DNA form, the CDR3 reads TGTGCCAGCAGCTTGGGGCAGAACCCCTCTGGAAACACCATATATTTT. Protein product: CASSLGQNPSGNTIYF. V usage is TRBV7-6 and J usage is TRBJ1-3; weak D call: TRBD1 (5 bases). CDR3 length equals 16 residues. The germline gives CDR1 SGHVS, CDR2 FNYEAQ. V was pared by 3 bases and J by 0 bases, with 12 bases between.

The chain uses TRBV27 and TRBJ2-5; 7 bases are shared with TRBD1. With V trimmed by 7 bases and J by 5 bases, 10 bases remained unmatched. Per the germline V gene, CDR1 is MNHEY and CDR2 is SMNVEV (reference sequence). The CDR3 spans 14 residues. DNA of the CDR3: TGTGCCAGCACCACGACAGGGTTGGGGGAGACCCAGTACTTC. Translated, it gives CASTTTGLGETQYF.

The chain carries TRBV6-5 and TRBJ1-2, with TRBD1 identical over 7 bases. From germline, CDR1 is MNHEY and CDR2 SVGAGI. The CDR3 consists of 15 residues. V lost 6 bases and J lost 7; bases outside the gene matches: 14. The CDR3 loop reads CASSGKDRALRGYTF. The CDR3 bases are TGTGCCAGCAGCGGAAAAGACAGGGCTCTTCGTGGCTACACCTTC.

This chain uses TRBV19 with TRBJ1-2, with D uncertain. The CDR3 extends over 13 amino acids. Trimming cost V 5 bases and J 4 bases, with 11 bases left between them. Germline V lookup: CDR1 LNHDA, CDR2 SQIVND (reference sequence). The CDR3 loop is CASSGSVSYGYTF. The CDR3 DNA follows: TGTGCCAGTAGTGGGTCAGTCAGCTATGGCTACACCTTC.

In its sample, this clone was seen once. The rearrangement links TRBV6-6 to TRBJ2-1; 8 nucleotides agree with TRBD2. V was pared by 2 bases and J by 7 bases, with 7 bases of the junction left unmatched. The germline CDR1 and CDR2 sequences are MNHNY and SVGAGI (reference sequence). The CDR3 is made up of 15 amino acids. Written as DNA, the CDR3 is TGTGCCAGCAGTTACCCGGGGGGGAGTGGGAATGAGCAGTTCTTC. It is translated as CASSYPGGSGNEQFF.

V gene TRBV15 combines with J gene TRBJ2-3, with D perhaps matching TRBD1 or TRBD2 (6 bases each). Trimming shortened V by 4 bases and J by 1 base, and 12 bases separated the two germline ends. CDR1 LNHNV and CDR2 YYDKDF come from the germline V gene (reference sequence). The CDR3 extends over 15 amino acids. The CDR3 DNA reads TGTGCCACCAGCACACAGAGGGGGGGCACAGATACGCAGTATTTT. This codes for CATSTQRGGTDTQYF.

This chain uses TRBV4-2 with TRBJ1-1, with TRBD1 as a possible D gene (5 bases). The CDR3 extends over 13 amino acids. The V end was cut by 1 base, the J end by 6 bases, with 9 bases between. The germline CDR1 and CDR2 sequences are LGHNA and YNFKEQ. CDR3 nucleotide sequence: TGTGCCAGCAGCCAAGGGGGCAGCCCTGAAGCTTTCTTT. Protein sequence: CASSQGGSPEAFF.

As regards this clone: At one boundary the junction diverges from the germline segment, which might be a read error. This chain joins TRBV27 and TRBJ1-1; possible D gene TRBD1, 5 bases. The CDR3 has 13 amino acids. Germline CDR1 is MNHEY and CDR2 is SMNVEV (reference sequence). The DNA for the CDR3 is TGTGCCAGCAGTTGGGGGGGGAACTCTGAAGCTTTCTTT. It translates to CASSWGGNSEAFF.

This clone was seen a handful of times. The sample has other DNA sequences that encode this CDR3 too. The chain combines TRBV5-6 with TRBJ1-5; maybe TRBD1 (6 bases). V lost 0 bases and J lost 6, with 10 bases in between. Germline V gives CDR1 SGHDT, CDR2 YYEEEE. This CDR3 is built from 14 residues. The CDR3 bases are TGTGCCAGCAGCTTGGGTGGAGGGGGTCAGCCCCAGCATTTT. Translating gives CASSLGGGGQPQHF.

This sequence joins TRBV9 and TRBJ2-2; 16 bases fit TRBD2. The CDR3 runs 17 residues. V dropped 6 bases and J dropped 3; count of bases not matched to a gene: 5. CDR1 and CDR2 (germline): SGDLS, YYNGEE. The CDR3 loop is CASTGTSGRVDTGELFF. The CDR3 bases are TGTGCCAGCACCGGGACTAGCGGGAGGGTTGACACCGGGGAGCTGTTTTTT.

The chain combines TRBV28 with TRBJ1-1; D may be TRBD1 (6 bases). The V gene's germline CDR1 is MDHEN and CDR2 SYDVKM. The CDR3 runs to 11 residues. Trimming shortened V by 5 bases and J by 6 bases, and 7 bases separated the two germline ends. DNA for the CDR3: TGTGCCAGCAGTAGGGGGGCTGAAGCTTTCTTT. As protein: CASSRGAEAFF.

In its sample, this clone was seen once. The rearrangement joins TRBV19 to TRBJ2-1, with TRBD2 matching over 7 bases. CDR1 LNHDA and CDR2 SQIVND come from the germline V gene (reference sequence). The CDR3 has 14 residues. V lost 5 bases and J lost 3; bases outside the gene matches: 4. DNA for the CDR3: TGTGCCAGTAGTCGGCGGGAGAGCTACAATGAGCAGTTCTTC. Translation gives CASSRRESYNEQFF.

This clone has only one observation. The rearrangement uses TRBV12-5 and TRBJ1-1; the D is unclear. V lost 0 bases, J lost 0 bases, and 11 bases lay in between. Germline CDR1 reads LGHNT; CDR2 reads FRNRAP. The CDR3 is 16 residues long. This CDR3 is CASGLVSGIVNTEAFF. In DNA, the CDR3 is TGTGCTAGTGGTTTGGTTTCAGGAATCGTGAACACTGAAGCTTTCTTT.

The chain uses TRBV7-9 and TRBJ2-7, with 8 bases fitting TRBD2. This CDR3 region has 17 residues. J was trimmed by 0 bases and V by 5 bases; bases with no gene match: 12. The V gene's germline CDR1 is SEHNR and CDR2 FQNEAQ (reference sequence). Written as DNA, the CDR3 is TGTGCCAGCAGCGCCCTTGGGGCGGGAGGCTACTCCTACGAGCAGTACTTC. Amino acids: CASSALGAGGYSYEQYF. The complete variable domain, with remaining parts taken from reference TRBV7-9 and TRBJ2-7, reads DTGVSQNPRHKITKRGQNVTFRCDPISEHNRLYWYRQTLGQGPEFLTYFQNEAQLEKSRLLSDRFSAERPKGSFSTLEIQRTEQGDSAMYLCASSALGAGGYSYEQYFGPGTRLTVT.

V gene TRBV14 combines with J gene TRBJ2-1; D is possibly TRBD1 or TRBD2 (5 bases each). Germline CDR1 reads SGHDN; CDR2 reads FVKESK. V gave up 2 bases and J gave up 5 bases, with 16 bases separating them. The CDR3 has 16 amino acids. DNA of the CDR3: TGTGCCAGCAGCCAACGGCCCGGGACCTTCGACAATGAGCAGTTCTTC. Protein product: CASSQRPGTFDNEQFF.

V usage is TRBV5-5 and J usage is TRBJ1-2, with 12 bases matching TRBD1. The V segment lost 5 bases and the J segment 2 bases; nucleotides outside the gene matches: 13. Germline CDR1 is SGHKS and CDR2 is YYEKEE (reference sequence). The CDR3 has 18 residues. The CDR3 reads CASSPIPGQGAGNYGYTF. The CDR3 bases are TGTGCCAGCAGTCCGATCCCGGGACAGGGGGCTGGAAACTATGGCTACACCTTC.

This chain joins TRBV7-9 and TRBJ1-5; D perhaps matches TRBD1 (5 bases). Trimming removed 5 bases at V and 9 bases at J, with 11 bases between. This CDR3 has 12 residues. Germline V CDR1 and CDR2: SEHNR, FQNEAQ (reference sequence). CDR3: CASSGSGGPQHF. In DNA form, the CDR3 reads TGTGCCAGCAGCGGATCGGGGGGGCCCCAGCATTTT.

This clone appeared once. The chain links TRBV2 to TRBJ2-1; 8 positions agree with TRBD1. The length of the CDR3 is 14 residues. J gave up 8 bases and V 1 base, and 4 bases lay outside the gene matches. Germline V gives CDR1 SNHLY, CDR2 FYNNEI. CDR3 DNA: TGTGCCAGCAGTGAAGGGACAGGGCTGGATGAGCAGTTCTTC. It codes for CASSEGTGLDEQFF.

This clone came up once. The CDR3 is CASTRTPGGQPQHF. In nucleotides, the CDR3 is TGTGCCAGTACCCGAACCCCGGGTGGTCAGCCCCAGCATTTT. The genes are TRBV19 and TRBJ1-5; D is unclear. Per the germline V gene, CDR1 is LNHDA and CDR2 is SQIVND (reference sequence). Trimming cost V 7 bases and J 6 bases, with 16 bases left between them. CDR3 length: 14 residues.

The chain uses TRBV7-2 and TRBJ2-7, with 13 bases that match TRBD2. This CDR3 has 15 amino acids. Trimming took 2 bases from V and 5 from J; bases not matched to a gene: 3. Germline CDR1 and CDR2: SGHTA and FQGNSA. CDR3 sequence reads: CASSLFGLAGDEQYF. In DNA form, the CDR3 reads TGTGCCAGCAGCTTATTCGGACTAGCGGGAGACGAGCAGTACTTC.

V is TRBV28 and J is TRBJ2-2; no definite D call. Per the germline V gene, CDR1 is MDHEN and CDR2 is SYDVKM. V lost 4 bases to trimming and J lost 5 bases, with 8 bases between them. The CDR3 is 13 residues long. CDR3 residues: CASSWYSTGELFF. The CDR3 DNA reads TGTGCCAGCAGTTGGTACAGTACCGGGGAGCTGTTTTTT. Full variable domain (missing parts from reference TRBV28 and TRBJ2-2): DVKVTQSSRYLVKRTGEKVFLECVQDMDHENMFWYRQDPGLGLRLIYFSYDVKMKEKGDIPEGYSVSREKKERFSLILESASTNQTSMYLCASSWYSTGELFFGEGSRLTVL.

This sequence joins TRBV27 and TRBJ1-5; D perhaps matches TRBD1 (6 bases). V was pared by 6 bases and J by 2 bases, with 14 bases between. The CDR3 runs 15 residues. In germline, CDR1 is MNHEY, CDR2 SMNVEV (reference sequence). The CDR3 DNA sequence: TGTGCCAGCAGCCTGACAGGTGGCCGCAATCAGCCCCAGCATTTT. Its protein product is CASSLTGGRNQPQHF.